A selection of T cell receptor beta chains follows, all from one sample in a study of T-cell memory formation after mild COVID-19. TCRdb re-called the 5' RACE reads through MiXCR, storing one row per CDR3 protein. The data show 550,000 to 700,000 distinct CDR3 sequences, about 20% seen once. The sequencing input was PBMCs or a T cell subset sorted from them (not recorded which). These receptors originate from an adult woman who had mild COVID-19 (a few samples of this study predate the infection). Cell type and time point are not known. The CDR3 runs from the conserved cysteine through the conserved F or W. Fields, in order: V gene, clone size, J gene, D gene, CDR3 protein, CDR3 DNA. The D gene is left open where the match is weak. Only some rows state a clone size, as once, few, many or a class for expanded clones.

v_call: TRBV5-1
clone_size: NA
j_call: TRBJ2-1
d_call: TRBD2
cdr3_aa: CASQSGTEDEQFF
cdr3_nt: TGCGCCAGCCAGAGCGGGACGGAGGATGAGCAGTTCTTC

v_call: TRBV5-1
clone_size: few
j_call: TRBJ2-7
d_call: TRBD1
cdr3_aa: CASSWGQGDMYEQYF
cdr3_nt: TGCGCCAGCAGCTGGGGACAGGGGGATATGTACGAGCAGTACTTC

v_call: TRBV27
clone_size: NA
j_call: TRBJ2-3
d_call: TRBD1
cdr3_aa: CASSYRTGLSTDTQYF
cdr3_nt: TGTGCCAGCAGTTACCGGACAGGCCTTAGCACAGATACGCAGTATTTT

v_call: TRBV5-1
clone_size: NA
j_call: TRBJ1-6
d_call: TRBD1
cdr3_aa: CASSLSGRGDSPLHF
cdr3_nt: TGCGCCAGCAGCTTGTCCGGCAGGGGGGATTCACCCCTCCACTTT

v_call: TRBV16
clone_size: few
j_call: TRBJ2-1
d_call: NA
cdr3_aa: CASSQSPPEQFF
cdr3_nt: TGTGCCAGCAGCCAATCCCCGCCTGAGCAGTTCTTC

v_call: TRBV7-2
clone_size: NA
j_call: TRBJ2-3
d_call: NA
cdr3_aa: CASSLTLGWGPDTQYF
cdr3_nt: TGTGCCAGCAGCTTAACGCTAGGTTGGGGACCGGATACGCAGTATTTT

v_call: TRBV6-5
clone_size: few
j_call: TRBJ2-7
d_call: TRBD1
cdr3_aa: CASSSTGRAYEQYF
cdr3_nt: TGTGCCAGCAGTTCGACAGGGCGGGCCTACGAGCAGTACTTC

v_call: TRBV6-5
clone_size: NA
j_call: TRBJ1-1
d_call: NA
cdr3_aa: CASSTLPPFAGTNTEAFF
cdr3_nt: TGTGCCAGCAGTACCCTCCCCCCTTTTGCCGGAACGAACACTGAAGCTTTCTTT

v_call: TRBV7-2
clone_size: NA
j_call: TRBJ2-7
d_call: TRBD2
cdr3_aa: CASRGLARSSYEQYF
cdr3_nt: TGTGCCAGCAGGGGACTAGCGCGTAGCTCCTACGAGCAGTACTTC

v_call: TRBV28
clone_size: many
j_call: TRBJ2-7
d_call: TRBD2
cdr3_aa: CASSQAGTSGTPRNYEQYF
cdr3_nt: TGTGCCAGCAGTCAGGCCGGGACTAGCGGAACCCCGAGAAACTACGAGCAGTACTTC

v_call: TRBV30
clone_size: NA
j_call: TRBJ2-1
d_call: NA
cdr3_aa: CAWSVQTNEQFF
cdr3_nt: TGTGCCTGGAGTGTACAGACAAATGAGCAGTTCTTC

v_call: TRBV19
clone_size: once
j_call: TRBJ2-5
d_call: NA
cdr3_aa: CASSPWAPGDGKETQYF
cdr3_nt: TGTGCCAGTAGTCCATGGGCGCCAGGGGACGGGAAAGAGACCCAGTACTTC

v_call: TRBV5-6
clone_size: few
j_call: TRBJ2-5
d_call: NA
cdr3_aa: CASSLPLVGKKQETQYF
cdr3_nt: TGTGCCAGCAGCCTGCCTCTTGTGGGGAAGAAGCAAGAGACCCAGTACTTC

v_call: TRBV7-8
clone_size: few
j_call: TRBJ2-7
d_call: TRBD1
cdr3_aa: CASTHPPGQNAEREQYF
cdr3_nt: TGTGCCAGCACACACCCGCCGGGACAGAACGCTGAGCGGGAGCAGTACTTC

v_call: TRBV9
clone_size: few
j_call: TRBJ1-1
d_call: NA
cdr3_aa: CASTQGQVNTEAFF
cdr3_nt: TGTGCCAGCACTCAGGGGCAAGTGAACACTGAAGCTTTCTTT

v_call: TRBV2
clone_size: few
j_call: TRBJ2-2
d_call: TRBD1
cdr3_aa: CASSLKGQGAATGELFF
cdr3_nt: TGTGCCAGCAGCTTAAAAGGACAGGGGGCGGCCACCGGGGAGCTGTTTTTT

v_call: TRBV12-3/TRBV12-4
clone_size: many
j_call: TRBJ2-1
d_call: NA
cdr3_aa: CASSFRVVLAGRPVYNEQFF
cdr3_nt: TGTGCCAGCAGTTTTCGAGTGGTGTTGGCCGGGAGACCTGTCTACAATGAGCAGTTCTTC

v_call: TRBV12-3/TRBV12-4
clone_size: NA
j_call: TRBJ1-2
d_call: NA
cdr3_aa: CASRQGQPYGYTF
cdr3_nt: TGTGCCAGCAGGCAGGGGCAACCCTATGGCTACACCTTC

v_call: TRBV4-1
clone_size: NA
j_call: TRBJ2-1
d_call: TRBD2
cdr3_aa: CASSPSGGGAGEQFF
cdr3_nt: TGCGCCAGCAGCCCCTCCGGCGGGGGGGCCGGTGAGCAGTTCTTC

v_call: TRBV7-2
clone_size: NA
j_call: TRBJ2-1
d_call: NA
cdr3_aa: CASSLAAGLSDPEQFF
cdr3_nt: TGTGCCAGCAGCTTAGCTGCGGGCCTCAGCGATCCTGAGCAGTTCTTC

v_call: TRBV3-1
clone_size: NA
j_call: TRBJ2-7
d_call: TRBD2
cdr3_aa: CASSQIMREGSYEQYF
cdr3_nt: TGTGCCAGCAGCCAGATAATGCGGGAGGGGAGCTACGAGCAGTACTTC

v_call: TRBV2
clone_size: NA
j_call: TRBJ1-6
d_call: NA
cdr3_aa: CASSYPDRSNNSPLHF
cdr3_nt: TGTGCCAGCAGTTACCCGGACAGAAGCAATAATTCACCCCTCCACTTT

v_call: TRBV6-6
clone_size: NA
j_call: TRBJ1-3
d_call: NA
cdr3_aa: CASTSETIGNTIYF
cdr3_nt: TGTGCCAGCACTAGTGAGACAATTGGAAACACCATATATTTT

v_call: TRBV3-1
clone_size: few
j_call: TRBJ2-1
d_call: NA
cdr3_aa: CASSLHGNEQFF
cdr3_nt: TGTGCCAGCAGCCTCCATGGAAATGAGCAGTTCTTC

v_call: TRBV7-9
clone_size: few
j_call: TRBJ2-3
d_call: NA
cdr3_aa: CASSLASLVMPSRPDTQYF
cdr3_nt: TGTGCCAGCAGCTTAGCGTCCCTGGTGATGCCCAGTCGGCCAGATACGCAGTATTTT

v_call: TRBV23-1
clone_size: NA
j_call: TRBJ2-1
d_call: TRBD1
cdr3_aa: CASSPLNTGQVCNEQFF
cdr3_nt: TGCGCCAGCAGTCCCCTTAATACGGGACAGGTGTGCAATGAGCAGTTCTTC

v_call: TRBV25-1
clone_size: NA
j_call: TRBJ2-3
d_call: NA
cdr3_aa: CATSSDTQYF
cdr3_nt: TGTGCCACCTCGTCAGATACGCAGTATTTT